The clone carrying this T cell receptor beta chain was observed once. Its specificity is unknown. The PCR employed 60 Vbeta primers together with 13 Jbeta primers. Profiled with immunoSEQ multiplex PCR; TCRdb holds only in-frame clones, not every one. The table includes hundreds of thousands of clones, about 88% detected once. This specimen belongs to a study of cytomegalovirus exposure and HLA in healthy donors. The study, taken as a whole, reports: Most CMV-associated TCR beta chains appeared HLA-restricted in a later analysis.

J was trimmed by 11 bases and V by 0 bases; bases with no gene match: 20. The CDR3 extends over 19 amino acids. Germline V CDR1 and CDR2: SGHRS, YFSETQ. The sequenced material came from PBMCs. The clonotype comes from a girl aged 2-10 years in good health and CMV-seronegative. V usage is TRBV5-1 and J usage is TRBJ2-3, with 11 bases matching TRBD2. The CDR3 region is CASSLALTSGGYLTPGQYF. The CDR3 DNA reads TGCGCCAGCAGCTTGGCCCTAACTAGCGGGGGATACCTCACCCCGGGGCAGTATTTT.